Detailed here is one T cell receptor beta chain. Its antigen is still unknown. The CDR3 consists of 13 residues. V lost 5 bases and J lost 1, with 9 bases in between. Germline V gene data show CDR1 as LNHDA and CDR2 as SQIVND (reference sequence). Everyone who donated was a healthy bone marrow donor. The source of the sample is a study of cytomegalovirus exposure and HLA in healthy donors. The PCR made use of 60 Vbeta and 13 Jbeta primers. Method: immunoSEQ multiplex PCR; TCRdb's copy keeps in-frame clones and lacks some. This table has roughly 100,000 clones, roughly three quarters appearing once. General study points: Researchers counted around 180 TCR beta chains as cytomegalovirus-associated. Reported results showed that the classifier diagnosed cytomegalovirus status with high specificity and sensitivity. Later analysis indicated greater clonal expansion among HLA-associated TCR beta chains than among equally common other chains.

The clonotype comes from a male donor in good health and CMV-seropositive. Material: PBMCs. The J gene is TRBJ2-7, the V gene TRBV19; tentatively, D is TRBD2 (5 bases). CDR3 sequence (DNA): TGTGCCAGTAGTCCACGGGGTTCCTACGAGCAGTACTTC. Amino acids: CASSPRGSYEQYF.